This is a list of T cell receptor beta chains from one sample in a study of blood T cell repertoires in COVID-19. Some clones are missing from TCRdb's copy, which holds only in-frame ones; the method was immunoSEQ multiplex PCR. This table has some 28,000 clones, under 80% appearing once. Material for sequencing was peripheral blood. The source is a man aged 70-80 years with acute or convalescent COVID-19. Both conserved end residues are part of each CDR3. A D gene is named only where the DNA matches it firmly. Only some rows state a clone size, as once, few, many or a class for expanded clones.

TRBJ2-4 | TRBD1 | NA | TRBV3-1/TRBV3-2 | TGTGCCAGCAGCCTAACACCGGGACAGGGGAAAAACATTCAGTACTTC | CASSLTPGQGKNIQYF
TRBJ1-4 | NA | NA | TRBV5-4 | TGTGCCAGCAGCTCGACAAATACGAATGAAAAACTGTTTTTT | CASSSTNTNEKLFF
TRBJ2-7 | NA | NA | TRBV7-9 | TGTGCCAGCAGCTCAGAAGTCGCGGAGCAGAGCCTTTGGGAGCAGTACTTC | CASSSEVAEQSLWEQYF
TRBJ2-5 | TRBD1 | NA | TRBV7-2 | TGTGCCAGCAGCGAGCGACAGGGCCCACAAGAGACCCAGTACTTC | CASSERQGPQETQYF
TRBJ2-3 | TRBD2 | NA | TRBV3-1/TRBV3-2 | TGTGCCAGCAGCCGTAGGGAGGGAGATACGCAGTATTTT | CASSRREGDTQYF
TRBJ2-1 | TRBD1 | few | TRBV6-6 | TGTGCCAGCAGCGGCCGGGACAGGGCAGATGAGCAGTTCTTC | CASSGRDRADEQFF
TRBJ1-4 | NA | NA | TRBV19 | TGTGCCAGTAGACCGGGACACAGTAATGAAAAACTGTTTTTT | CASRPGHSNEKLFF
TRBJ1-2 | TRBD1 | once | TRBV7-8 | TGTGCCAGCAGCTTAGTGGACAGGGGAGCCTATGGCTACACCTTC | CASSLVDRGAYGYTF
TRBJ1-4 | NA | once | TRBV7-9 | TGTGCCAGCAGCTCACAGGGTGTCGAAAAACTGTTTTTT | CASSSQGVEKLFF
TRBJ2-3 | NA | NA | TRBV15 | TGTGCCACCAGCAGAGGGGGGCCCACAGATACGCAGTATTTT | CATSRGGPTDTQYF
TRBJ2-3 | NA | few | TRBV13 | TGTGCCAGCAGCTTAGAGCCGGGCGGGGGCCGCACAGATACGCAGTATTTT | CASSLEPGGGRTDTQYF
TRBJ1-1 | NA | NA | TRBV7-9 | TGTGCCTTGTCCGGTGCCGATCGGGGGATCCCTGAAGCTTTCTTT | CALSGADRGIPEAFF
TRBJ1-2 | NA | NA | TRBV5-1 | TGCGCCAGCAGCCAGGACAAAGGCTATGGCTACACCTTC | CASSQDKGYGYTF
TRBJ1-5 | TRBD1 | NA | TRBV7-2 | TGTGCCAGCAGCTCGGGACAGGGATATCAGCCCCAGCATTTT | CASSSGQGYQPQHF
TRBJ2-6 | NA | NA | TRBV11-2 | TGTGCCAGCAGCTTGTTCGGGACTGGGGCCAACGTCCTGACTTTC | CASSLFGTGANVLTF
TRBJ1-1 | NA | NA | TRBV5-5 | TGTGCCAGCAGCCTTTCGTATGACACTGAAGCTTTCTTT | CASSLSYDTEAFF
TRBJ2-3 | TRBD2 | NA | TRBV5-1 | TGCGCCAGCAGCTTGCTTAGCGGGAGTATCACAGATACGCAGTATTTT | CASSLLSGSITDTQYF
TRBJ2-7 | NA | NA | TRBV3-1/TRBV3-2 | TGTGCCAGCAGCCAAGTAAACCGAGACTACGAGCAGTACTTC | CASSQVNRDYEQYF
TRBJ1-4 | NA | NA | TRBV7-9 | TGTGCCAGCAGCTCAGGAGGGGTTTCAACTAATGAAAAACTGTTTTTT | CASSSGGVSTNEKLFF
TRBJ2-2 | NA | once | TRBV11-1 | TGTGCCTTCGTTCCGACACAGAACACCGGGGAGCTGTTTTTT | CAFVPTQNTGELFF
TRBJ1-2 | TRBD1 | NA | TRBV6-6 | TGTGCCAGCAGTTCGGACAGGGAATATGGCTACACCTTC | CASSSDREYGYTF
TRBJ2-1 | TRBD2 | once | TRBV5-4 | TGTGCCAGCAGCTTACTCAGCGGGAGCCATGAGCAGTTCTTC | CASSLLSGSHEQFF
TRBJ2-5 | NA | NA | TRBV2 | TGTGCCAGCAGTGAAGAGGAGGCTACCCAGTACTTC | CASSEEEATQYF
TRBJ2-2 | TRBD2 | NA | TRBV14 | TGTGCCAGCAGCCAAGGCAGGCTAGCGGGGAGGACCGGGGAGCTGTTTTTT | CASSQGRLAGRTGELFF
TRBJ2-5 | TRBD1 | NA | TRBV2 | TGTGCCAGCAGCACCGGGACAGTGGGGACCCAGTACTTC | CASSTGTVGTQYF
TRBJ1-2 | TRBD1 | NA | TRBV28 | TGTGCCAGCAGTTCCACAGGGGTCCGGGACTATGGCTACACCTTC | CASSSTGVRDYGYTF
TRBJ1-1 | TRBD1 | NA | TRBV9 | TGTGCCAGCAGCGGACAGGGGGCCCCTGAAGCTTTCTTT | CASSGQGAPEAFF
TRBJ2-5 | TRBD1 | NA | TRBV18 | TGTGCCAGCTCACGACAGGGGGCGAAGTTGCAAGAGACCCAGTACTTC | CASSRQGAKLQETQYF
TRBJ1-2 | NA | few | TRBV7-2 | TGTGCCAGCAGCTTAGGGTTTTCGGGCTATGGCTACACCTTC | CASSLGFSGYGYTF
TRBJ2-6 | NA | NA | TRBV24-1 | TGTGCCACCGCTACGGGACACGAATCCTTCTCTGGGGCCAACGTCCTGACTTTC | CATATGHESFSGANVLTF
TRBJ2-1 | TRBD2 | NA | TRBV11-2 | TGTGCCAGCAGCTTAGGTAGCGGGAGGGGTTATGAGCAGTTCTTC | CASSLGSGRGYEQFF
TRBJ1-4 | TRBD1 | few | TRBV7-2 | TGTGCCAGCAGCTTAGGCCCAGACAGGGGGTCGCGGGAAAAACTGTTTTTT | CASSLGPDRGSREKLFF
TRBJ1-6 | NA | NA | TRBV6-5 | TGTGCCAGCAAAAGGGGATCCTCCTATAATTCACCCCTCCACTTT | CASKRGSSYNSPLHF
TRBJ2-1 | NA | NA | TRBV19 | TGTGCCACGAGAGCGCTACAATCGGTCTACAATGAGCAGTTCTTC | CATRALQSVYNEQFF
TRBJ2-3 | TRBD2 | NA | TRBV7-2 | TGTGCCAGCAGCCCAACTAGCGGGAGGGCTTTGAATACGCAGTATTTT | CASSPTSGRALNTQYF
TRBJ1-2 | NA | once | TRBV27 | TGTGCCAGCAGTTTTCTCTCCGCCCTCGGGAGCTACACCTTC | CASSFLSALGSYTF
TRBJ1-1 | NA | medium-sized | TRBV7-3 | TGTGCCAGCAGCTCCTCGGGGGGAGCGGCTGAAGCTTTCTTT | CASSSSGGAAEAFF
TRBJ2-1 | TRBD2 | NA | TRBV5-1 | TGCGCCAGCAGCTTGGGAGCTAGCGGGGGTGACAATGAGCAGTTCTTC | CASSLGASGGDNEQFF